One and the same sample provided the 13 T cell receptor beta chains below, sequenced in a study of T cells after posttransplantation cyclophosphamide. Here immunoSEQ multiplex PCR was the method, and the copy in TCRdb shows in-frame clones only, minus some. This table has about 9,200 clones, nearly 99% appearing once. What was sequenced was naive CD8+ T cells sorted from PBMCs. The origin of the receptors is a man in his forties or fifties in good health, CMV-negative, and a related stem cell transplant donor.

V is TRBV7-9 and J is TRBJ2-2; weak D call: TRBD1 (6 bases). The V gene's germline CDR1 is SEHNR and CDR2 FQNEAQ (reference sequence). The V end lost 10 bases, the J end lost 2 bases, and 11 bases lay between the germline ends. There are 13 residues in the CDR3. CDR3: CAIGQINTGELFF. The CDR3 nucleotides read TGTGCCATCGGACAGATAAACACCGGGGAGCTGTTTTTT.

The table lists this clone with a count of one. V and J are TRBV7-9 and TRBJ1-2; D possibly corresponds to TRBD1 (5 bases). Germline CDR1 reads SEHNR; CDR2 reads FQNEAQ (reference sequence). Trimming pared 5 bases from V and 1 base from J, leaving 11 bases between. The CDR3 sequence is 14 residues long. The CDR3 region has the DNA TGTGCCAGCAGCGAGACAGTGAATAACTATGGCTACACCTTC. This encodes CASSETVNNYGYTF.

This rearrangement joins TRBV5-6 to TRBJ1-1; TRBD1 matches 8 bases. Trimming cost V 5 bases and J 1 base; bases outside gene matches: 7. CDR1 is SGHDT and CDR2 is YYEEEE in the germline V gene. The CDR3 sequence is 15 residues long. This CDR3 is CASRSGQGQNTEAFF. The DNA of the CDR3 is TGTGCCAGCAGATCCGGACAGGGACAGAACACTGAAGCTTTCTTT.

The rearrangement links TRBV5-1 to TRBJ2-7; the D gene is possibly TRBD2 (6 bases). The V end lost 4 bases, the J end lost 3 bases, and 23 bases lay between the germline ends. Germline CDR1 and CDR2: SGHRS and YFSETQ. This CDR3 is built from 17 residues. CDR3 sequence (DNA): TGCGCCAGCAGCCTGTTCATGGGTGGCGGGAAAAACTACGAGCAGTACTTC. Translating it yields CASSLFMGGGKNYEQYF.

The CDR3 protein is CASSPGIAYEQYF. As DNA, the CDR3 is TGTGCCAGCAGCCCGGGGATCGCCTACGAGCAGTACTTC. The rearrangement links TRBV5-6 to TRBJ2-7; TRBD2 might be the D (5 bases). V gave up 4 bases and J gave up 2 bases, with 10 bases separating them. CDR1 is SGHDT, CDR2 YYEEEE, per germline. This CDR3 region has 13 residues.

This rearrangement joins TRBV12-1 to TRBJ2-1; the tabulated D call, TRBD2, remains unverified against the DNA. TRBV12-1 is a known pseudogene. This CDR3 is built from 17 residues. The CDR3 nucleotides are TGTGCCAGCAGCGTGGGGACTAGCGGCCCTCTACGGGGTGAGCAGTTCTTC. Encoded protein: CASSVGTSGPLRGEQFF.

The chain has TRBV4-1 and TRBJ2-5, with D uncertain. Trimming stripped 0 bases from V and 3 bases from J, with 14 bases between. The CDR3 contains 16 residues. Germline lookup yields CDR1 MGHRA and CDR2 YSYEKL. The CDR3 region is CASSQDRRVSEETQYF. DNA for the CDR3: TGCGCCAGCAGCCAAGATCGTAGAGTCTCCGAAGAGACCCAGTACTTC.

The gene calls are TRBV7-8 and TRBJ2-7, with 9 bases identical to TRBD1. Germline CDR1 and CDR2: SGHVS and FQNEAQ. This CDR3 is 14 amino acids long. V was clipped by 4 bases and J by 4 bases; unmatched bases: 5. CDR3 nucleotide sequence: TGTGCCAGCAGCTACCGGGACAGGGTTTACGAGCAGTACTTC. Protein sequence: CASSYRDRVYEQYF.

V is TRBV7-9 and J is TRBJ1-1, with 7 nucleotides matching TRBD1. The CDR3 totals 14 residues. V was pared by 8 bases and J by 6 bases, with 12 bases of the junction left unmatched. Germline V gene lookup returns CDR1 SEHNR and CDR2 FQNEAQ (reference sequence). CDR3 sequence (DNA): TGTGCCAGCGCCGACAGGGACGGAGCGGCTGAAGCTTTCTTT. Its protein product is CASADRDGAAEAFF.

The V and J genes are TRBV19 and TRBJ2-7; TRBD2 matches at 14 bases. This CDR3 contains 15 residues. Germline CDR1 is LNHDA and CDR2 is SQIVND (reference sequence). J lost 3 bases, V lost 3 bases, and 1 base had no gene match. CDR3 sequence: CASSIGTSGGYEQYF. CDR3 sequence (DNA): TGTGCCAGTAGTATTGGGACTAGCGGGGGCTACGAGCAGTACTTC.

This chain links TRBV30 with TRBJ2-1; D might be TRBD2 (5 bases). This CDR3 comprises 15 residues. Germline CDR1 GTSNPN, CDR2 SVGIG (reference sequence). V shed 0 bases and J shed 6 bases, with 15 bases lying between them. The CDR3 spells CAWSVSGSAFNEQFF. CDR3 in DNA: TGTGCCTGGAGTGTAAGTGGGAGCGCTTTCAATGAGCAGTTCTTC. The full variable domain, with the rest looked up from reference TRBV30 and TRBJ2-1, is SQTIHQWPATLVQPVGSPLSLECTVEGTSNPNLYWYRQAAGRGLQLLFYSVGIGQISSEVPQNLSASRPQDRQFILSSKKLLLSDSGFYLCAWSVSGSAFNEQFFGPGTRLTVL.

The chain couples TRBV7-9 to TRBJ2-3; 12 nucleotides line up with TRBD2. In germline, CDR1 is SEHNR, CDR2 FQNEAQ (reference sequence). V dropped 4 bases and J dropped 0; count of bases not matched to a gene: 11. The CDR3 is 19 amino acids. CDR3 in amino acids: CASSYPTSGGGASTDTQYF. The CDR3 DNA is TGTGCCAGCAGCTACCCGACTAGCGGGGGAGGGGCTAGCACAGATACGCAGTATTTT.

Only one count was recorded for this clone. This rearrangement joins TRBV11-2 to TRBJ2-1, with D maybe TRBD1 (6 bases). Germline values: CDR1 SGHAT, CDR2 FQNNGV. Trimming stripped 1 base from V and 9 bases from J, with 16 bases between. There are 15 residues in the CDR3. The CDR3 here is CASSLGPPTTGEQFF. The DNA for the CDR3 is TGTGCCAGCAGCTTAGGACCCCCCACGACAGGTGAGCAGTTCTTC.